This T cell receptor beta chain is from a study of T cells in Graves' hyperthyroidism and ophthalmopathy. Whole-study context: At initial diagnosis, before any treatment had begun, peripheral blood was obtained.

Study-level findings and limits: Ophthalmopathy prediction by the model preceded onset by a median about 6 months.

Of note for this clonotype: Antigen unknown.

Regions amplified from RNA transcripts were the TCR beta CDR3 regions. First-round RT-PCR with HTBI primers amplified the TCR CDR3 region. One entry per CDR3 protein, called by TCRdb with MiXCR from the multiplex PCR reads. The sample has about 600,000 distinct CDR3 sequences, 14% seen once. V lost 5 bases to trimming and J lost 3 bases; unmatched junction nucleotides: 6. In germline, CDR1 is DFQATT, CDR2 SNEGSKA (reference sequence). The CDR3 spans 14 residues. The chain has TRBV20-1 and TRBJ2-3; TRBD1 agrees at 9 bases. Sequencing input: blood. The source is a woman in her late teens or twenties with Graves' ophthalmopathy. As DNA, the CDR3 is TGCAGTGCTTCCGGGACAGGGTTGACAGATACGCAGTATTTT. It codes for CSASGTGLTDTQYF.